Below are 20 T cell receptor beta chains sequenced from a single sample in a study of T cell changes during pregnancy in multiple sclerosis. TCRdb's table, derived via immunoSEQ multiplex PCR, lists solely in-frame clones and lacks some. The sample holds some 48,000 clones; 85% to 95% are singletons and the top ten take about 0.61%. The sequenced sample was CD4+ T cells from peripheral blood mononuclear cells, obtained after pregnancy. The receptor set was obtained from a female donor in good health, enrolled as a control in a pregnancy study.

V usage is TRBV27 and J usage is TRBJ1-1; TRBD1 aligns across 9 bases. Germline-derived CDR1 and CDR2 are MNHEY and SMNVEV (reference sequence). Losses at the gene ends were 6 bases for V and 5 bases for J; bases not matched to a gene: 7. The CDR3 is 14 residues long. The CDR3 is CASRSAQGATEAFF. The DNA of the CDR3 is TGTGCCAGCAGATCTGCACAGGGGGCAACTGAAGCTTTCTTT.

The chain links TRBV6-5 to TRBJ2-7; 12 positions match TRBD2. Per the germline V gene, CDR1 is MNHEY and CDR2 is SVGAGI. The CDR3 contains 16 residues. V gave up 3 bases and J gave up 6 bases; unmatched junction bases: 9. In nucleotides, the CDR3 is TGTGCCAGCAGTTATCGTCCCGAACTAGCGGGAGGCGAGCAGTACTTC. Protein: CASSYRPELAGGEQYF.

The rearrangement uses TRBV19 and TRBJ1-2; the D is unclear. V gave up 5 bases and J gave up 4 bases, with 23 bases separating them. This CDR3 region has 17 residues. Germline V lookup: CDR1 LNHDA, CDR2 SQIVND (reference sequence). This chain's CDR3 is CASSLRGAADLFYGYTF. The CDR3 DNA is TGTGCCAGTAGTCTACGCGGCGCAGCCGACCTCTTCTATGGCTACACCTTC.

The rearrangement links TRBV2 to TRBJ2-5, with 10 positions matching TRBD1. V lost 6 bases to trimming and J lost 5 bases; unmatched junction nucleotides: 9. The CDR3 covers 15 residues. CDR1 and CDR2 (germline): SNHLY, FYNNEI. The CDR3 coding sequence is TGTGCCAGCAGCCCCAGACAGGGGGCGGGGGAGACCCAGTACTTC. Residues: CASSPRQGAGETQYF.

J is TRBJ2-3 and V is TRBV4-2, with 11 positions matching TRBD2. The junction had 11 bases not matched to a gene; V was cut back by 4 bases and J by 8 bases. Looked up from germline, CDR1 is LGHNA and CDR2 is YNFKEQ. The CDR3 consists of 16 residues. The CDR3, as DNA: TGTGCCAGCAGCCGGGATAGCGGGAGGGCCTTCGGTACGCAGTATTTT. Protein: CASSRDSGRAFGTQYF.

The V and J genes are TRBV6-6 and TRBJ2-5; D is unclear. Germline-derived CDR1 and CDR2 are MNHNY and SVGAGI (reference sequence). The CDR3 extends over 13 amino acids. The V gene lost 2 bases and the J gene lost 1 base, with 5 bases spanning the gap. CDR3 sequence (DNA): TGTGCCAGCAGTTACCCCGGCCAAGAGACCCAGTACTTC. Protein product: CASSYPGQETQYF.

CDR3 sequence reads: CASSPLAGGGTDEQFF. The CDR3 region has the DNA TGCGCCAGCAGCCCCCTAGCGGGAGGAGGGACGGATGAGCAGTTCTTC. This chain connects TRBV5-1 to TRBJ2-1; 11 nucleotides match TRBD2. Unmatched junction bases numbered 11, after V lost 4 bases and J lost 8 bases. Per germline, CDR1 SGHRS and CDR2 YFSETQ. The CDR3 runs to 16 residues.

The V gene is TRBV11-3, the J gene TRBJ2-1; TRBD2 aligns across 8 bases. After removal of 3 bases from V and 4 bases from J, the junction contained 14 bases not matched to a gene. The germline V gene encodes CDR1 SGHNT and CDR2 YENEEA. The CDR3 is 18 residues long. The CDR3 coding sequence is TGTGCCAGCAGCTTGGGTAGCGGGACACACCCCCTTTACAATGAGCAGTTCTTC. Protein product: CASSLGSGTHPLYNEQFF.

The chain uses TRBV4-2 and TRBJ2-1; D gene uncertain. V was trimmed by 0 bases and J by 7 bases, leaving 13 bases between them. The CDR3 contains 15 residues. From germline, CDR1 is LGHNA and CDR2 YNFKEQ. The CDR3 region has the DNA TGTGCCAGCAGCCAAGAAACAGTAGGCCGGAATGAGCAGTTCTTC. As protein: CASSQETVGRNEQFF.

Comments on this clone: Mismatch with germline at one junction end may stem from a read error. This sequence joins TRBV7-2 and TRBJ2-7; 11 positions agree with TRBD2. Germline-derived CDR1 and CDR2 are SGHTA and FQGNSA. The CDR3 loop spans 15 amino acids. The DNA of the CDR3 is TGTGCCAGCAGGGCAACGACTAGCGGGATATCGGTTTGGAACTTC. This gives the protein CASRATTSGISVWNF. Full variable domain (missing parts from reference TRBV7-2 and TRBJ2-7): GAGVSQSPSNKVTEKGKDVELRCDPISGHTALYWYRQSLGQGLEFLIYFQGNSAPDKSGLPSDRFSAERTGGSVSTLTIQRTQQEDSAVYLCASRATTSGISVWNFGPGTRLTVT.

This chain links TRBV7-9 with TRBJ1-4, with unresolved D. Trimming removed 7 bases at V and 4 bases at J, with 13 bases between. The CDR3 consists of 14 residues. Germline CDR1 and CDR2: SEHNR and FQNEAQ (reference sequence). The CDR3 bases are TGTGCCAGCACGATACGGGGTAGTAATGAAAAACTGTTTTTT. It encodes CASTIRGSNEKLFF.

The V call is TRBV11-2, the J call TRBJ2-7; maybe TRBD2 (7 bases). The CDR3 runs 16 residues. Germline V CDR1 and CDR2: SGHAT, FQNNGV. Trimming pared 4 bases from V and 5 bases from J, leaving 21 bases between. Here the CDR3 DNA reads TGTGCCAGCAGCTCCCGCCCACAGGGAGGGCAAGACGAGCAGTACTTC. Amino acid sequence: CASSSRPQGGQDEQYF.

V usage is TRBV5-1 and J usage is TRBJ1-2; D might be TRBD1 (5 bases). Germline V lookup: CDR1 SGHRS, CDR2 YFSETQ. Trimming stripped 6 bases from V and 5 bases from J, with 23 bases between. The CDR3 loop spans 16 amino acids. The CDR3 spells CASTPIGAGLDYGYTF. DNA for the CDR3: TGCGCCAGCACCCCAATAGGGGCGGGACTCGATTATGGCTACACCTTC.

The chain recombines TRBV29-1 with TRBJ2-7, with a weak D call TRBD1 (5 bases). The CDR3 has 15 amino acids. Germline CDR1 SQVTM, CDR2 ANQGSEA. V lost 7 bases to trimming and J lost 7 bases, with 26 bases between them. DNA for the CDR3: TGCAGCGCCCTACCCGACCGCAGGGCTAAGGGGGAGCAGTACTTC. Translated: CSALPDRRAKGEQYF.

This clone was seen more than once but under ten times. The chain has TRBV7-2 and TRBJ1-6; D uncertain. Germline V gives CDR1 SGHTA, CDR2 FQGNSA. CDR3 length equals 12 residues. V was trimmed by 4 bases and J by 18 bases, leaving 16 bases between them. The CDR3 sequence: CASSSHGSEGHF. DNA for the CDR3: TGTGCCAGCAGCTCCCATGGGTCGGAGGGCCACTTT.

This chain connects TRBV5-5 to TRBJ2-7; 10 bases fit TRBD1. Germline V gene data show CDR1 as SGHKS and CDR2 as YYEKEE (reference sequence). The CDR3 consists of 13 residues. V lost 5 bases and J lost 6; bases outside the gene matches: 5. CDR3 region: CASRSTGGREQYF. In nucleotides, the CDR3 is TGTGCCAGCAGGTCGACAGGGGGCCGCGAGCAGTACTTC.

The chain combines TRBV28 with TRBJ2-1, with 9 bases lining up with TRBD1. V lost 5 bases, J lost 8 bases, and 1 base stayed unmatched. In germline, CDR1 is MDHEN, CDR2 SYDVKM. This CDR3 contains 12 residues. The CDR3 coding sequence is TGTGCCAGCAGTCGGACAGGGGATGAGCAGTTCTTC. Translated: CASSRTGDEQFF.

The rearrangement links TRBV5-1 to TRBJ2-3, with TRBD2 matching over 7 bases. The germline V gene has CDR1 SGHRS and CDR2 YFSETQ. J gave up 1 base and V 4 bases, and 12 bases lay outside the gene matches. The CDR3 totals 17 residues. Here the CDR3 reads CASSPVAGAMGTDTQYF. CDR3 coding DNA: TGCGCCAGCAGCCCAGTCGCGGGAGCAATGGGCACAGATACGCAGTATTTT.

The CDR3 loop reads CASRGAGATYEQYF. CDR3 sequence (DNA): TGTGCCAGCAGAGGAGCGGGGGCCACCTACGAGCAGTACTTC. J is TRBJ2-7 and V is TRBV7-2, with 8 nucleotides matching TRBD2. This CDR3 has 14 amino acids. V lost 6 bases and J lost 2; bases outside the gene matches: 6. Germline V gene data show CDR1 as SGHTA and CDR2 as FQGNSA.

This sequence joins TRBV5-1 and TRBJ2-7, with TRBD2 as a possible D gene (6 bases). V was cut by 7 bases and J by 7 bases, with 18 bases left in between. CDR3 length: 13 amino acids. Germline assignment: CDR1 SGHRS and CDR2 YFSETQ. CDR3 nucleotides: TGCGCCAGCTTTGGTGGAGGGTCCGGGGAGCAGTACTTC. Translated: CASFGGGSGEQYF. The full variable domain, rest sourced from reference TRBV5-1 and TRBJ2-7, is KAGVTQTPRYLIKTRGQQVTLSCSPISGHRSVSWYQQTPGQGLQFLFEYFSETQRNKGNFPGRFSGRQFSNSRSEMNVSTLELGDSALYLCASFGGGSGEQYFGPGTRLTVT.